This is a list of T cell receptor beta chains from one sample in a study of T-cell reconstitution after alpha-beta-depleted transplantation in children. TCRdb re-called the PCR reads through MiXCR, storing one row per CDR3 protein. The repertoire holds 450,000 to 500,000 distinct CDR3 sequences, with around an eighth as singletons. Sequenced material: PBMCs from the stem cell graft donor, taken from the stem cell graft. The source of these receptors is a human donor who donated a stem cell graft to a child with combined immunodeficiency. Each CDR3 is given with its conserved first and last residue. Each record gives: clone size, J gene, V gene, D gene, CDR3 protein, CDR3 DNA. D genes are given only for firm matches. Size values are once, few and many counts, or a class for expanded clones, and some rows have none.

few	TRBJ2-5	TRBV13	.	CASTTRGQTQETQYF	TGTGCCAGCACCACTCGTGGACAAACACAAGAGACCCAGTACTTC
many	TRBJ2-5	TRBV15	TRBD1	CATSGQGGLGETQYF	TGTGCCACCAGCGGACAGGGTGGGCTAGGGGAGACCCAGTACTTC
many	TRBJ2-2	TRBV11-2	TRBD1	CASSFSPGGEGELFF	TGTGCCAGCAGCTTCTCTCCAGGGGGCGAGGGGGAGCTGTTTTTT
.	TRBJ2-7	TRBV29-1	TRBD2	CSVALAGGGYEQYF	TGCAGCGTTGCCCTAGCGGGAGGCGGGTACGAGCAGTACTTC
.	TRBJ2-3	TRBV7-3	TRBD2	CDSSTYGRGGEVSTDTQYF	TGTGACAGCAGTACTTACGGACGGGGGGGAGAGGTTAGCACAGATACGCAGTATTTT
.	TRBJ1-6	TRBV6-2/TRBV6-3	TRBD1	CASSHGTENSPLHF	TGTGCCAGCAGTCACGGGACAGAAAATTCACCCCTCCACTTT
many	TRBJ2-1	TRBV6-5	.	CASSWQASLYNEQFF	TGTGCCAGCAGTTGGCAGGCCTCCCTCTACAATGAGCAGTTCTTC
many	TRBJ2-2	TRBV4-2	.	CASSRQAFGELFF	TGTGCCAGCAGCCGCCAAGCATTTGGGGAGCTGTTTTTT
.	TRBJ2-7	TRBV4-3	.	CASSQDNGGPYEQYF	TGCGCCAGCAGCCAAGACAACGGGGGACCCTACGAGCAGTACTTC
.	TRBJ2-5	TRBV20-1	TRBD2	CSARRLAGDDWETQYF	TGCAGTGCTAGAAGACTAGCGGGAGATGATTGGGAGACCCAGTACTTC
.	TRBJ2-2	TRBV7-3	.	CASSLQINTGELFF	TGTGCCAGCAGCCTTCAGATAAACACCGGGGAGCTGTTTTTT
many	TRBJ2-7	TRBV6-6	.	CASSRFGSYEQYF	TGTGCCAGCTCCAGGTTTGGATCCTACGAGCAGTACTTC
.	TRBJ1-1	TRBV12-3/TRBV12-4	.	CASSLALSTEAFF	TGTGCCAGCAGTTTAGCTCTGTCCACTGAAGCTTTCTTT
few	TRBJ1-1	TRBV5-1	.	CASSSNQGNTEAFF	TGCGCCAGCAGCTCGAACCAGGGAAACACTGAAGCTTTCTTT
.	TRBJ2-3	TRBV12-3/TRBV12-4	TRBD2	CASSSGGASVNTQYF	TGTGCCAGCAGTAGCGGGGGGGCCTCCGTCAATACGCAGTATTTT
.	TRBJ1-1	TRBV20-1	.	CSARDSRAPTEAFF	TGCAGTGCTAGAGATTCTCGGGCCCCCACTGAAGCTTTCTTT
few	TRBJ2-2	TRBV5-1	TRBD1	CASSERQGASTGELFF	TGCGCCAGCAGCGAGCGACAGGGGGCTAGTACCGGGGAGCTGTTTTTT
.	TRBJ2-1	TRBV6-1	.	CASSSVGEGYNEQFF	TGTGCCAGCAGCTCCGTGGGTGAAGGGTACAATGAGCAGTTCTTC
.	TRBJ1-1	TRBV29-1	.	CSVGFGTFGLNTEAFF	TGCAGCGTTGGGTTCGGGACCTTCGGCCTGAACACTGAAGCTTTCTTT
many	TRBJ2-7	TRBV29-1	TRBD1	CSGGTAYEQYF	TGCAGCGGGGGGACAGCTTACGAGCAGTACTTC
.	TRBJ2-5	TRBV20-1	TRBD2	CSARKGLAGGQTQYF	TGCAGTGCTAGAAAGGGACTAGCGGGAGGTCAGACCCAGTACTTC
.	TRBJ2-3	TRBV20-1	.	CSGGRRSTDTQYF	TGCAGTGGAGGGCGGAGGAGCACAGATACGCAGTATTTT
few	TRBJ1-5	TRBV4-2	.	CASSQDLASNQPQHF	TGTGCCAGCAGCCAAGATTTGGCTAGCAATCAGCCCCAGCATTTT
.	TRBJ1-1	TRBV20-1	.	CRPLGNTEAFF	TGCAGACCCCTCGGGAACACTGAAGCTTTCTTT
.	TRBJ1-4	TRBV9	.	CASSGRQGEKLFF	TGTGCCAGCAGCGGCCGACAAGGAGAAAAACTGTTTTTT
few	TRBJ2-7	TRBV12-3/TRBV12-4	.	CASSLHTSYEQYF	TGTGCCAGCAGTCTACATACATCCTACGAGCAGTACTTC
many	TRBJ1-5	TRBV11-2	.	CASSSGINRDGINQPQHF	TGTGCCAGCAGCTCTGGCATTAACAGGGACGGGATCAATCAGCCCCAGCATTTT
few	TRBJ2-5	TRBV29-1	.	CSVATLYQETQYF	TGCAGCGTTGCTACCCTGTACCAAGAGACCCAGTACTTC
.	TRBJ2-1	TRBV11-3	.	CASSLSGVYNEQQFF	TGTGCCAGCAGCTTAAGTGGGGTCTACAATGAGCAGCAGTTCTTC
.	TRBJ2-7	TRBV29-1	TRBD2	CSARLASSYEQYF	TGCAGCGCCCGACTAGCGAGCTCCTACGAGCAGTACTTC
once	TRBJ2-7	TRBV5-6	.	CASSLGLGTGEQYF	TGTGCCAGCAGCTTGGGGCTGGGGACGGGCGAGCAGTACTTC
.	TRBJ2-3	TRBV7-2	TRBD1	CASSPQGAEGTDTQYF	TGTGCCAGCAGCCCACAGGGGGCGGAGGGCACAGATACGCAGTATTTT